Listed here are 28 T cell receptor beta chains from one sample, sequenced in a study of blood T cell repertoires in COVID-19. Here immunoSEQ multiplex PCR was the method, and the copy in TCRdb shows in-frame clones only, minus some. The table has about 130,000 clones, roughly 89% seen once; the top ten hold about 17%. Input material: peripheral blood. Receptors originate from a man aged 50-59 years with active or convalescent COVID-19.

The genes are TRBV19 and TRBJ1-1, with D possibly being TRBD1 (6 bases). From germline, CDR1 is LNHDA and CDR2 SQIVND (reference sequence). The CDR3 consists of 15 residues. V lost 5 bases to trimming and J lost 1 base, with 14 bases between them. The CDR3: CASSAFRGTNTEAFF. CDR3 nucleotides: TGTGCCAGTAGTGCTTTCAGGGGAACGAACACTGAAGCTTTCTTT. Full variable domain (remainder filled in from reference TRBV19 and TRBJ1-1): DGGITQSPKYLFRKEGQNVTLSCEQNLNHDAMYWYRQDPGQGLRLIYYSQIVNDFQKGDIAEGYSVSREKKESFPLTVTSAQKNPTAFYLCASSAFRGTNTEAFFGQGTRLTVV.

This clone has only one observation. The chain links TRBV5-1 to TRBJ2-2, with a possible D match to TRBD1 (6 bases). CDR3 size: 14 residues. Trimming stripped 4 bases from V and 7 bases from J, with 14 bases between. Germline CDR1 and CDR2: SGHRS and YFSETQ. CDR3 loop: CASSVQGFGGELFF. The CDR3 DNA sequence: TGCGCCAGCAGCGTACAGGGCTTTGGCGGGGAGCTGTTTTTT.

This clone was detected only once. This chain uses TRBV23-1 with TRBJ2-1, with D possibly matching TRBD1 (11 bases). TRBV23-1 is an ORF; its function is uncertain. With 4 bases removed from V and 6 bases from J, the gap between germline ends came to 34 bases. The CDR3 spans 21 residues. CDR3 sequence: CASSPGTGGVRSGRDLNEQFF. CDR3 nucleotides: TGCGCCAGCAGTCCCGGGACAGGGGGTGTCAGGAGCGGGAGGGATCTCAATGAGCAGTTCTTC.

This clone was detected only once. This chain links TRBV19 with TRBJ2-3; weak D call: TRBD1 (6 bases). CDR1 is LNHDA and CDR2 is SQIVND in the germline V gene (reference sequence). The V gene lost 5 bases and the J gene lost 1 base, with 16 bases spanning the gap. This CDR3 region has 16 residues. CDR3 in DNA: TGTGCCAGTAGTGCTAGGGGGTACATTGGCACAGATACGCAGTATTTT. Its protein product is CASSARGYIGTDTQYF. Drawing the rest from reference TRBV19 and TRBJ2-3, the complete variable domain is DGGITQSPKYLFRKEGQNVTLSCEQNLNHDAMYWYRQDPGQGLRLIYYSQIVNDFQKGDIAEGYSVSREKKESFPLTVTSAQKNPTAFYLCASSARGYIGTDTQYFGPGTRLTVL.

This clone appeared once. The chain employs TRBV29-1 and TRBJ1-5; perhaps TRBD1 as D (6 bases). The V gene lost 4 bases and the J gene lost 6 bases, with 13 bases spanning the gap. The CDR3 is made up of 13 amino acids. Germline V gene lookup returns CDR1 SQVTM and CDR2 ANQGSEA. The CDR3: CSVGAGDSQPQHF. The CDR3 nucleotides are TGCAGCGTTGGGGCAGGGGATTCTCAGCCCCAGCATTTT.

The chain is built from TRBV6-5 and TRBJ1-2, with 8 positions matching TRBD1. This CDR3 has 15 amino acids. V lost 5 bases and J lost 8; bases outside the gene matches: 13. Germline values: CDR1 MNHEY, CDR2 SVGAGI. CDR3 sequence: CASSPYLSRGHGYTF. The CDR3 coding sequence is TGTGCCAGCAGTCCCTATCTTTCCAGGGGGCACGGCTACACCTTC.

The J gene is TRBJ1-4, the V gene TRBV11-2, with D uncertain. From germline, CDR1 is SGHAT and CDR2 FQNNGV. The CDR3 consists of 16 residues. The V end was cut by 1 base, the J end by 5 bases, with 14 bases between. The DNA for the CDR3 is TGTGCCAGCAGCTTAGGGCGTGGAGGGCGCAATGAAAAACTGTTTTTT. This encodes CASSLGRGGRNEKLFF.

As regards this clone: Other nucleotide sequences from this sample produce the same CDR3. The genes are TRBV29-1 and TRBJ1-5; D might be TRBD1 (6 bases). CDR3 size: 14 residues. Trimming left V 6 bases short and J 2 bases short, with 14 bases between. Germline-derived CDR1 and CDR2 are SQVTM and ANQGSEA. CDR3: CSVVQGGGNQPQHF. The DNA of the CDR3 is TGCAGCGTCGTACAGGGTGGTGGCAATCAGCCCCAGCATTTT.

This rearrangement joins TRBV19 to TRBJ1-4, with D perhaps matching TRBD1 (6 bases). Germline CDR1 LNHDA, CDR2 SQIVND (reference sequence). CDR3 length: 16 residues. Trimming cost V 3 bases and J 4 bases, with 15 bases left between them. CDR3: CASSIVRGVSNEKLFF. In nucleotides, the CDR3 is TGTGCCAGTAGTATCGTCAGGGGCGTGAGTAATGAAAAACTGTTTTTT.

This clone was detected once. The CDR3 DNA sequence: TGTGCCAGCATCCCAGGGGGCTTTTCCTACGAGCAGTACTTC. As protein: CASIPGGFSYEQYF. The genes are TRBV6-2 or TRBV6-3 and TRBJ2-7; TRBD1 matches 8 bases. Looked up from germline, CDR1 is MNHEY and CDR2 is SVGEGT. This CDR3 region has 14 residues. With 7 bases clipped from V and 1 base from J, the junction kept 6 bases outside the gene matches.

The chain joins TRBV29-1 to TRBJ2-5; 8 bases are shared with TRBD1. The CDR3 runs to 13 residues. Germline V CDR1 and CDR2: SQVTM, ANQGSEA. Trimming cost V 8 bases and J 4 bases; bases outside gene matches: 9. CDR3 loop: CSPRVGTGETQYF. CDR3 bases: TGCAGCCCTCGAGTAGGGACAGGAGAGACCCAGTACTTC.

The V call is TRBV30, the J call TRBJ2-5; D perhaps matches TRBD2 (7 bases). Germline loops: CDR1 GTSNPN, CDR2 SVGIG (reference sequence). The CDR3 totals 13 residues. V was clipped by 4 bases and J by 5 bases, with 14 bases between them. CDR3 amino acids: CAWILRGAETQYF. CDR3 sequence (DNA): TGTGCCTGGATCCTCCGGGGGGCTGAGACCCAGTACTTC.

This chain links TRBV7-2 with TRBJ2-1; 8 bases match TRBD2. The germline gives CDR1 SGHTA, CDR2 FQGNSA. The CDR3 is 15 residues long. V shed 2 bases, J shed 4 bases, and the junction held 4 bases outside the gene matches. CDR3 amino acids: CASSLSGGRYNEQFF. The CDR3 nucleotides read TGTGCCAGCAGCTTAAGCGGGGGCCGGTACAATGAGCAGTTCTTC.

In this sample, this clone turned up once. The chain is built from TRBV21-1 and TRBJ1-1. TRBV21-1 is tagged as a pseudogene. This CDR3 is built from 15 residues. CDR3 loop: CASSPSGHPNTEAFF. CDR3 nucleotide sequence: TGTGCCAGCAGCCCCTCCGGTCACCCCAACACTGAAGCTTTCTTT.

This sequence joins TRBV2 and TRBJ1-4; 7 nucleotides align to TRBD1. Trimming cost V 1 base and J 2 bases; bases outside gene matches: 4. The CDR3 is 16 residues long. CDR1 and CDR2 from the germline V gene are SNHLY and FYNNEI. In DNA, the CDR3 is TGTGCCAGCAGTGAAGGAGGGGGCGTGACTAATGAAAAACTGTTTTTT. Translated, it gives CASSEGGGVTNEKLFF.

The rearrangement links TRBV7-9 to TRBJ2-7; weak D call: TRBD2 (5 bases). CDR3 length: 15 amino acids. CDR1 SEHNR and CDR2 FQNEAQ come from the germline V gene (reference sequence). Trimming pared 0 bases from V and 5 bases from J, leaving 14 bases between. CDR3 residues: CASSLAGEARDEQYF. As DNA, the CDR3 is TGTGCCAGCAGCTTAGCGGGAGAGGCAAGGGACGAGCAGTACTTC.

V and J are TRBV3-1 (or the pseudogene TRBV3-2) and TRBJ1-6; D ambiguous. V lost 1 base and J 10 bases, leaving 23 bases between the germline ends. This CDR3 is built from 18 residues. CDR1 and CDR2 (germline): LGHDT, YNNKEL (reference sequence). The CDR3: CASSQVPHPGLRASPLHF. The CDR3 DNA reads TGTGCCAGCAGCCAAGTTCCTCACCCGGGCCTGAGGGCATCACCCCTCCACTTT.

The chain's CDR3 is CAWGTTGAGNTIYF. CDR3 DNA sequence: TGTGCCTGGGGTACCACAGGGGCTGGAAACACCATATATTTT. The gene calls are TRBV30 and TRBJ1-3; TRBD1 aligns across 7 bases. CDR3 length: 14 residues. CDR1 and CDR2 (germline): GTSNPN, SVGIG (reference sequence). V was clipped by 5 bases and J by 2 bases; unmatched bases: 6.

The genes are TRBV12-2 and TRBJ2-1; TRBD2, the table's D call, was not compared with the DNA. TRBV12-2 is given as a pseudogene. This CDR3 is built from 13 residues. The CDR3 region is CASRLRLGNEQFF. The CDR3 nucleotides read TGTGCAAGTCGCTTAAGACTAGGGAATGAGCAGTTCTTC.

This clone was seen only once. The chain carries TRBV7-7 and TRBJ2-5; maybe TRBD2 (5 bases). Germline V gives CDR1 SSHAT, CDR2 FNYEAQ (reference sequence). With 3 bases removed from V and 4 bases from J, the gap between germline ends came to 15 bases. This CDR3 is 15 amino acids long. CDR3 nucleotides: TGTGCCAGCAGCTTTCAAGCCGGGGTTGGAGAGACCCAGTACTTC. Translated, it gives CASSFQAGVGETQYF.

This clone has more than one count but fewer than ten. The CDR3 here is CASSQESGNQPQHF. DNA for the CDR3: TGTGCCAGCAGCCAAGAGTCAGGGAATCAGCCCCAGCATTTT. The V and J genes are TRBV3-1 (or the pseudogene TRBV3-2) and TRBJ1-5, with D possibly being TRBD1 (5 bases). V was clipped by 0 bases and J by 4 bases, with 7 bases between them. CDR1 and CDR2 (germline): LGHDT, YNNKEL (reference sequence). The CDR3 extends over 14 amino acids.

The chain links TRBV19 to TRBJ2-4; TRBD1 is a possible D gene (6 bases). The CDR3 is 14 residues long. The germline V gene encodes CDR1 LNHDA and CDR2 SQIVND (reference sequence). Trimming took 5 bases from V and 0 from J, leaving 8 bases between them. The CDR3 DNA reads TGTGCCAGTAGTTACAGGGAAGCCAAAAACATTCAGTACTTC. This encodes CASSYREAKNIQYF.

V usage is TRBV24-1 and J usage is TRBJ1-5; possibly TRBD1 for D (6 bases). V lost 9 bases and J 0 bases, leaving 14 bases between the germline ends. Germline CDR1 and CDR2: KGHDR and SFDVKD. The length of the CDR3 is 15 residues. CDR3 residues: CATGGGWDSNQPQHF. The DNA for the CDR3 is TGTGCCACCGGGGGGGGCTGGGATAGCAATCAGCCCCAGCATTTT.

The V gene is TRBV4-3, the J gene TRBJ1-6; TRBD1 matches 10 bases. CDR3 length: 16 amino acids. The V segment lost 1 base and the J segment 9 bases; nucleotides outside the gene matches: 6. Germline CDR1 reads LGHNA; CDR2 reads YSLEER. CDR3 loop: CASSQGQGAGGSPLHF. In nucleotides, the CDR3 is TGCGCCAGCAGCCAAGGACAGGGGGCGGGTGGTTCACCCCTCCACTTT.

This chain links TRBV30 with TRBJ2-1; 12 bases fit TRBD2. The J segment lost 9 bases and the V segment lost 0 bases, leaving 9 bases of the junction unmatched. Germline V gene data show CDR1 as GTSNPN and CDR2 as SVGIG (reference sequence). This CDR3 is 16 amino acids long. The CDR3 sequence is CAWSVPSGGAKTEQFF. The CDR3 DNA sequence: TGTGCCTGGAGTGTACCTAGCGGGGGGGCCAAGACTGAGCAGTTCTTC.

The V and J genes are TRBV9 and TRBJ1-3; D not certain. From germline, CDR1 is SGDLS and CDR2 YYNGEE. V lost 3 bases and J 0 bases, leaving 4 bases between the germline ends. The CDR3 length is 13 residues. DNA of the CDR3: TGTGCCAGCAGCGCCATCTCTGGAAACACCATATATTTT. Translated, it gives CASSAISGNTIYF. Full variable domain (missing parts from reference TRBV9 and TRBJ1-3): DSGVTQTPKHLITATGQRVTLRCSPRSGDLSVYWYQQSLDQGLQFLIQYYNGEERAKGNILERFSAQQFPDLHSELNLSSLELGDSALYFCASSAISGNTIYFGEGSWLTVV.

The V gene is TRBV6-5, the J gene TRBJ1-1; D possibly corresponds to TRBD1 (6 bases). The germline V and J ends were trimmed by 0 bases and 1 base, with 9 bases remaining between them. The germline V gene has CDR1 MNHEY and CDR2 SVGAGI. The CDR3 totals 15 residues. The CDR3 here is CASSYSGGANTEAFF. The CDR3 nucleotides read TGTGCCAGCAGTTACTCTGGGGGCGCGAACACTGAAGCTTTCTTT.

The CDR3 protein is CASSLGGQVSEELFF. The CDR3 DNA follows: TGTGCCAGCAGCTTAGGGGGACAGGTTTCGGAGGAGCTGTTTTTT. V gene TRBV11-3 combines with J gene TRBJ2-2; TRBD1 matches at 8 bases. The germline gives CDR1 SGHNT, CDR2 YENEEA. The J segment lost 10 bases and the V segment lost 1 base, leaving 8 bases of the junction unmatched. This CDR3 has 15 residues.